This is a list of T cell receptor beta chains from one sample in a study of shared clonotypes between healthy human individuals. Using immunoSEQ multiplex PCR, the repertoire was profiled, and TCRdb retains in-frame clones only, with some absent. Among about 580,000 clones listed, 95% to 98% were seen once. The sequencing sample was made of naive CD8+ T cells sorted from blood. The receptors were sampled from a man in his thirties or forties in good health. The CDR3 runs from the conserved cysteine through the conserved F or W. The D gene is left open where the match is weak. Clone size is not always given. Where it is, it says once, few, many or a class for expanded clones.

j_call | v_call | d_call | clone_size | cdr3_aa | cdr3_nt
TRBJ2-7 | TRBV29-1 | NA | NA | CSVERESTYEQYF | TGCAGCGTTGAGAGGGAGAGTACCTACGAGCAGTACTTC
TRBJ2-5 | TRBV18 | NA | once | CASSPALETQYF | TGTGCCAGCTCACCCGCACTAGAGACCCAGTACTTC
TRBJ2-7 | TRBV27 | TRBD2 | once | CASKWASGSYEQYF | TGTGCCAGCAAATGGGCTAGCGGGAGCTACGAGCAGTACTTC
TRBJ2-7 | TRBV6-5 | NA | NA | CASSYVPGSYEQYF | TGTGCCAGCAGTTACGTTCCGGGATCTTACGAGCAGTACTTC
TRBJ2-1 | TRBV11-3 | NA | NA | CASSPRGALSYNEQFF | TGTGCCAGCAGCCCCCGCGGGGCCCTATCCTACAATGAGCAGTTCTTC
TRBJ1-2 | TRBV10-2 | NA | NA | CASSVEGRAYGYTF | TGCGCCAGCAGTGTGGAGGGGCGGGCCTATGGCTACACCTTC
TRBJ1-1 | TRBV18 | NA | NA | CASSPPDSNTEAFF | TGTGCCAGCTCACCACCGGATTCGAACACTGAAGCTTTCTTT
TRBJ2-7 | TRBV13 | TRBD2 | NA | CASAGGSYEQYF | TGTGCCAGCGCGGGGGGCTCCTACGAGCAGTACTTC
TRBJ1-2 | TRBV7-2 | NA | NA | CASSSPGLPVYGYTF | TGTGCCAGCAGCTCCCCGGGCCTCCCCGTCTATGGCTACACCTTC
TRBJ2-5 | TRBV7-2 | TRBD2 | NA | CASSPLAAQETQYF | TGTGCCAGCAGCCCACTAGCGGCGCAAGAGACCCAGTACTTC
TRBJ1-3 | TRBV27 | NA | NA | CASSPKASGNTIYF | TGTGCCAGCAGCCCCAAGGCCTCTGGAAACACCATATATTTT
TRBJ2-1 | TRBV2 | TRBD1 | NA | CASTGQGADEQFF | TGTGCCAGCACGGGACAGGGGGCCGATGAGCAGTTCTTC
TRBJ2-1 | TRBV27 | TRBD2 | NA | CASSFVSSGDEQFF | TGTGCCAGCAGTTTTGTGTCTAGCGGCGATGAGCAGTTCTTC
TRBJ2-3 | TRBV5-8 | NA | NA | CASNGKTETIHTDTQYF | TGTGCCAGCAACGGAAAGACAGAGACTATCCACACAGATACGCAGTATTTT
TRBJ2-2 | TRBV11-3 | TRBD2 | NA | CASSPGGTGELFF | TGTGCCAGCAGCCCGGGGGGAACCGGGGAGCTGTTTTTT
TRBJ1-4 | TRBV27 | NA | NA | CASRKPGGAGNEKLFF | TGTGCCAGCAGAAAACCCGGGGGCGCGGGTAATGAAAAACTGTTTTTT
TRBJ2-7 | TRBV7-9 | NA | NA | CASSLDPDREGEQYF | TGTGCCAGCAGCTTAGATCCCGACAGGGAGGGCGAGCAGTACTTC
TRBJ2-1 | TRBV6-1 | NA | NA | CASSEGGRNEQFF | TGTGCCAGCAGTGAAGGGGGACGCAATGAGCAGTTCTTC
TRBJ2-7 | TRBV4-3 | NA | NA | CASSQKLQDGEQYF | TGCGCCAGCAGCCAGAAGTTACAGGACGGGGAGCAGTACTTC
TRBJ1-2 | TRBV11-2 | TRBD1 | NA | CASSRDSAYAGYTF | TGTGCCAGCAGCCGGGACAGCGCCTATGCTGGCTACACCTTC
TRBJ2-1 | TRBV5-5 | NA | NA | CASSLWGSEQFF | TGTGCCAGCAGCTTGTGGGGCAGCGAGCAGTTCTTC
TRBJ2-7 | TRBV28 | NA | NA | CASRKGFYEQYF | TGTGCCAGCAGGAAAGGTTTCTACGAGCAGTACTTC
TRBJ1-3 | TRBV10-3 | NA | NA | CAISELGNSGNTIYF | TGTGCCATCAGTGAGCTAGGGAACTCTGGAAACACCATATATTTT
TRBJ2-2 | TRBV13 | TRBD2 | NA | CASSLTSGSIGELFF | TGTGCCAGCAGCTTGACTAGCGGGTCCATCGGGGAGCTGTTTTTT